This TCR beta chain is drawn from a study of tumor T cells in aggressive B-cell lymphoma. CDR3 size: 17 residues. Using immunoSEQ multiplex PCR, the repertoire was profiled, and TCRdb retains in-frame clones only, with some absent. The table has under 6,500 clones, 94% seen once. Sequenced input: tumor tissue. The sequence was collected from an adult with diffuse large B cell lymphoma. This chain links TRBV21-1 with TRBJ2-7; the table calls TRBD2, which could not be checked here. TRBV21-1 is described as a pseudogene. This CDR3 reads CASSKGTSGGLSYEQYF. DNA of the CDR3: TGTGCCAGCAGCAAGGGTACTAGCGGGGGGCTCTCCTACGAGCAGTACTTC.